One and the same sample provided the 21 T cell receptor beta chains below, sequenced in a study of regulatory T cells in long-lasting Graves disease. Arm-PCR of CDR3 regions with iRepertoire HTBI primers generated TCR beta libraries. Each CDR3 protein is one row after TCRdb ran MiXCR on the multiplex PCR reads. The sample yields around 250,000 distinct CDR3 sequences, 18% seen once. Stated time point: newly diagnosed GD, antithyroid drugs for less than 3 months. RNA isolated from PBMCs was used to make the TCR library. The sample consisted of peripheral blood mononuclear cells (PBMCs), taken at new diagnosis, from a patient treated with antithyroid drugs. The receptors stem from a female donor with Graves disease.

There are many counts of this clonotype. V usage is TRBV4-2 and J usage is TRBJ1-4, with D perhaps TRBD1 (5 bases). Germline-derived CDR1 and CDR2 are LGHNA and YNFKEQ. The CDR3 runs to 18 residues. V lost 1 base, J lost 0 bases, and 15 bases lay in between. CDR3 coding DNA: TGTGCCAGCAGCCAAGCTCGAGACAGCGAAGCAACTAATGAAAAACTGTTTTTT. As protein: CASSQARDSEATNEKLFF.

In regard to this clonotype: A far larger clone is just one base off, so this is likely a read error. The chain carries TRBV3-1 and TRBJ2-5; tentatively, D is TRBD1 (6 bases). CDR3 length: 15 amino acids. V lost 0 bases and J lost 11, with 19 bases in between. Germline V gene sequence: CDR1 LGHDT, CDR2 YNNKEL (reference sequence). CDR3 nucleotides: TGTGCCAGCAGCCAAGATACAGGGTTGGCCGATGAGCAGTACTTC. Translation gives CASSQDTGLADEQYF.

This clonotype was observed at least ten times. This rearrangement joins TRBV9 to TRBJ1-2; the match to TRBD1 covers 10 bases. Germline V lookup: CDR1 SGDLS, CDR2 YYNGEE. Germline trimming cut 4 bases from V and 2 bases from J; bases unmatched to any gene: 5. CDR3 length: 15 residues. Here the CDR3 DNA reads TGTGCCAGCAGCCCTGGGACAGGGGCCAACTATGGCTACACCTTC. Translated: CASSPGTGANYGYTF. Filled out from reference TRBV9 and TRBJ1-2, the complete variable domain reads DSGVTQTPKHLITATGQRVTLRCSPRSGDLSVYWYQQSLDQGLQFLIQYYNGEERAKGNILERFSAQQFPDLHSELNLSSLELGDSALYFCASSPGTGANYGYTFGSGTRLTVV.

This clonotype appeared many times. DNA of the CDR3: TGTGCCAGTAGTACCCTATGGAAGGATGAAAAACTGTTTTTT. This gives the protein CASSTLWKDEKLFF. V is TRBV19 and J is TRBJ1-4, with D hard to call. The V end was cut by 4 bases, the J end by 6 bases, with 12 bases between. Germline-derived CDR1 and CDR2 are LNHDA and SQIVND (reference sequence). This CDR3 is built from 14 residues.

The V and J genes are TRBV15 and TRBJ2-3; D uncertain. This CDR3 region has 13 residues. V lost 0 bases and J lost 1, with 2 bases in between. The germline V gene encodes CDR1 LNHNV and CDR2 YYDKDF (reference sequence). As DNA, the CDR3 is TGTGCCACCAGCAGAGATCGCACAGATACGCAGTATTTT. Protein: CATSRDRTDTQYF.

This clonotype has more than one count but fewer than ten. V gene TRBV9 combines with J gene TRBJ2-7, with a weak D call TRBD2 (6 bases). With the DNA end fitting TRBJ2-5 better, the J assignment may be wrong. CDR3 length: 14 amino acids. Germline loops: CDR1 SGDLS, CDR2 YYNGEE. DNA of the CDR3: TGTGCCAGCAGCGTTGGAGGGAAGCAAGAGACCCAGTACTTC. This gives the protein CASSVGGKQETQYF.

This clonotype was observed many times. This sequence joins TRBV15 and TRBJ2-7; no reliable D call. V dropped 0 bases and J dropped 2 bases, with 11 bases sitting between them. The germline gives CDR1 LNHNV, CDR2 YYDKDF (reference sequence). This CDR3 region has 15 residues. The CDR3 is CATSRDQTRTYEQYF. The CDR3 DNA sequence: TGTGCCACCAGCAGAGACCAGACACGGACCTACGAGCAGTACTTC. Drawing the rest from reference TRBV15 and TRBJ2-7, the complete variable domain is DAMVIQNPRYQVTQFGKPVTLSCSQTLNHNVMYWYQQKSSQAPKLLFHYYDKDFNNEADTPDNFQSRRPNTSFCFLDIRSPGLGDTAMYLCATSRDQTRTYEQYFGPGTRLTVT.

To note about this clonotype: A read error is possible here, since a much larger clone lies one base away. The genes are TRBV6-2 or TRBV6-3 and TRBJ2-5, with D unresolved. From germline, CDR1 is MNHEY and CDR2 SVGEGT. Trimming took 4 bases from V and 11 from J, leaving 11 bases between them. The CDR3 consists of 11 residues. As DNA, the CDR3 is TGTGCCAGCAGTTCTTACCCTGAGCAGTACTTC. It is translated as CASSSYPEQYF.

In the case of this clonotype: A far more abundant clone sits one base away, making this likely a read error. The chain links TRBV2 to TRBJ2-3; no definite D call. CDR1 is SNHLY, CDR2 FYNNEI, per germline. With 6 bases removed from V and 10 bases from J, the gap between germline ends came to 14 bases. The CDR3 has 12 residues. The CDR3 DNA sequence: TGTGCCAGCAGCCTTTATTCGGATGCGCAGTATTTT. Its protein product is CASSLYSDAQYF.

There are many counts of this clonotype. The DNA of the CDR3 is TGCAGTGCTAGGCCCCAACTGAACACTGAAGCTTTCTTT. The encoded protein is CSARPQLNTEAFF. The chain has TRBV20-1 and TRBJ1-1; D is uncertain. This CDR3 spans 13 amino acids. V was pared by 3 bases and J by 0 bases, with 8 bases between. The germline CDR1 and CDR2 sequences are DFQATT and SNEGSKA (reference sequence).

Many counts were recorded for this clonotype. The chain carries TRBV12-3 or TRBV12-4 and TRBJ2-2; no definite D call. Trimming took off 4 bases at V and 0 bases at J, with 18 bases between the two ends. The CDR3 is 18 residues long. Here the CDR3 reads CASSSLGGGISNTGELFF. Here the CDR3 DNA reads TGTGCCAGCAGTTCCCTCGGCGGTGGTATATCGAACACCGGGGAGCTGTTTTTT.

The rearrangement joins TRBV6-4 to TRBJ2-7; D is perhaps TRBD2 (6 bases). The CDR3 covers 12 residues. CDR1 is MRHNA and CDR2 is SNTAGT in the germline V gene. V was pared by 10 bases and J by 4 bases, with 14 bases between. The chain's CDR3 is CAMGLLLYEQYF. DNA for the CDR3: TGTGCCATGGGACTTCTTCTTTACGAGCAGTACTTC.

This clonotype showed up just a few times. The J gene is TRBJ2-1, the V gene TRBV4-1, with D unclear. The CDR3 covers 18 residues. Germline V CDR1 and CDR2: MGHRA, YSYEKL. With 0 bases removed from V and 0 bases from J, the gap between germline ends came to 15 bases. Here the CDR3 reads CASSQEEPTLYSYNEQFF. DNA for the CDR3: TGCGCCAGCAGCCAAGAAGAACCGACTTTATACTCCTACAATGAGCAGTTCTTC.

Ten or more counts support this clonotype. The chain joins TRBV7-2 to TRBJ1-3; D remains ambiguous. Germline CDR1 reads SGHTA; CDR2 reads FQGNSA. The CDR3 covers 16 residues. V was trimmed by 1 base and J by 0 bases, leaving 10 bases between them. The CDR3 is CASSLEAGDSGNTIYF. The CDR3 bases are TGTGCCAGCAGCTTAGAGGCGGGTGACTCTGGAAACACCATATATTTT.

Many counts were recorded for this clonotype. The V gene is TRBV9, the J gene TRBJ1-1; D might be TRBD1 (6 bases). The CDR3 spans 15 residues. Trimming removed 3 bases from V and 3 bases from J, with 15 bases in between. Germline V lookup: CDR1 SGDLS, CDR2 YYNGEE. CDR3 amino acids: CASSAYTGADTEAFF. CDR3 coding DNA: TGTGCCAGCAGCGCTTATACGGGGGCGGACACTGAAGCTTTCTTT.

The rearrangement links TRBV9 to TRBJ2-3; D uncertain. V was clipped by 0 bases and J by 2 bases, with 10 bases between them. Per the germline V gene, CDR1 is SGDLS and CDR2 is YYNGEE. There are 15 residues in the CDR3. The CDR3 coding sequence is TGTGCCAGCAGCGTAGTGGGCAGACACACAGATACGCAGTATTTT. It codes for CASSVVGRHTDTQYF. Full variable domain (missing parts from reference TRBV9 and TRBJ2-3): DSGVTQTPKHLITATGQRVTLRCSPRSGDLSVYWYQQSLDQGLQFLIQYYNGEERAKGNILERFSAQQFPDLHSELNLSSLELGDSALYFCASSVVGRHTDTQYFGPGTRLTVL.

This clonotype has a handful of counts. The rearrangement uses TRBV9 and TRBJ2-2; TRBD1 is a possible D gene (6 bases). The length of the CDR3 is 14 residues. The ends were cut back, 3 bases at V and 5 bases at J, with 11 bases in the middle. Germline CDR1 SGDLS, CDR2 YYNGEE. CDR3 protein: CASSGEGVTGELFF. CDR3 DNA: TGTGCCAGCAGCGGCGAGGGGGTGACCGGGGAGCTGTTTTTT. The variable domain in full, with the rest retrieved from reference TRBV9 and TRBJ2-2, is DSGVTQTPKHLITATGQRVTLRCSPRSGDLSVYWYQQSLDQGLQFLIQYYNGEERAKGNILERFSAQQFPDLHSELNLSSLELGDSALYFCASSGEGVTGELFFGEGSRLTVL.

This clonotype appeared many times. The chain carries TRBV24-1 and TRBJ2-1; 8 positions match TRBD1. Per germline, CDR1 KGHDR and CDR2 SFDVKD. Trimming at V came to 4 bases and at J to 3 bases, leaving 7 bases not matched to a gene. This CDR3 contains 16 residues. The CDR3 is CATSDQTGANYNEQFF. The CDR3 nucleotides are TGTGCCACCAGTGACCAGACAGGGGCGAACTACAATGAGCAGTTCTTC.

The sample holds many counts of this clonotype. The J gene is TRBJ1-4, the V gene TRBV10-2; TRBD1 might be the D (6 bases). The CDR3 covers 14 residues. V was shortened by 3 bases and J by 8 bases, with 13 bases between the two germline ends. The germline V gene encodes CDR1 WSHSY and CDR2 SAAADI. For the CDR3, the DNA is TGCGCCAGCAGTGAAGGGGGGCCTTGGGAAAAACTGTTTTTT. Residues: CASSEGGPWEKLFF.

Notes on this clonotype: A much larger clone is a single base away; this may be a read error. The rearrangement links TRBV30 to TRBJ2-7; 9 bases map to TRBD2. CDR1 is GTSNPN, CDR2 SVGIG, per germline (reference sequence). The CDR3 length is 14 residues. The CDR3 nucleotides read TGTGCCTGGAGTGTACAAGCGGGAGGCTACGGGCAGTACTTC. The encoded protein is CAWSVQAGGYGQYF.

The rearrangement uses TRBV4-2 and TRBJ2-2; a possible D gene is TRBD2 (6 bases). Per the germline V gene, CDR1 is LGHNA and CDR2 is YNFKEQ. V dropped 1 base and J dropped 5 bases, with 17 bases sitting between them. CDR3 length: 17 residues. The CDR3 coding sequence is TGTGCCAGCAGCCAAGGGGACCTTCGGAGGGGTACCGGGGAGCTGTTTTTT. Translation: CASSQGDLRRGTGELFF.